This entry features one T cell receptor beta chain sequence. Its antigen is unknown. No much larger clone exists at a distance of one base, and base qualities are not known. For the CD8 naive samples, CD45RO-negative cells were positively selected for CCR7, yielding a CD45RA+CCR7+ population from which TemRA cells were excluded. Donors were healthy HIV-negative adults with no recently reported acute infections or vaccinations. Every donor was a Caucasian adult living in Nashville, Tennessee, USA. After blood collection by leukapheresis, PBMCs were isolated using Ficoll-Histopaque density gradient centrifugation and then cryopreserved in the vapor phase of liquid nitrogen. Analytical flow cytometry was used to check the purity and quantity of every magnetically sorted T cell population. Genomic DNA was isolated from each sorted fraction and quantified by UV absorbance on a Nanodrop 2000c. Using the deep immunoSEQ assay, multiplex PCR amplified TCR CDR3 regions from genomic DNA. Extracted genomic DNA from each cell subset was spread evenly across all wells of several immunoSEQ 96-well plates, with each plate serving as a replicate. For sorted subsets, each replicate PCR was loaded with 200 ng genomic DNA, equivalent to some 31,000 T cell genomes. Purified libraries were quantified with a Qubit 3.0 fluorometer, sized on a Bioanalyzer 2100, and re-quantified with the KAPA Library Quantification kit. Each immunoSEQ 96-well plate was sequenced on its own single-read 150-cycle Illumina NextSeq 550 flow cell. On the study's bioinformatics: Because the immunoSEQ output held only junctional sequences and lacked quality scores, the filtering could not match the filtering applied to full-length reads. To assign V/J genes and CDR3, sequences were annotated using PyIR, a Python wrapper for IgBLAST v1.9, with IMGT germline references. Reads were removed for weak V/J assignments (E-value above 1e-6), missing CDR3, stop codons, out-of-frame junctions, or ambiguous translated residues. V3J clonotypes were defined as sequences sharing an identical inferred V gene, J gene, and CDR3 amino acid sequence. The percentage overlap between two repertoires was calculated by dividing the number of shared unique clonotypes by the size of the smaller repertoire. RTK rarefaction, the Chao1 estimator, and Recon v2.1 estimates of unobserved clonotypes were used to assess repertoire richness. Generation probabilities for all TCRbeta clonotypes obtained by the gDNA method from a handful of donors were computed using OLGA. The table was pulled from immuneACCESS by TCRdb, which kept in-frame rearrangements only. Such tables lose some clones; where checked, under half of the loss comes from unresolved V genes, and the rest has no known cause. V and J calls and clone size are as listed in that table; D and trimming were resolved from the DNA. The sample contains about 1,900,000 clones, about 95% of them found a single time. More than 0.95% of the sample is in the top ten clones.

CDR1 and CDR2, looked up from the germline V gene (reference sequence), are WNHNN and SYGVQD. Trimming costs V 3 bases and J 5 bases, and their ends lie 13 bases apart. Its CDR3 holds 14 amino acids, cysteine through phenylalanine. Kept here is only the CDR3 DNA, which spans 42 bases and is read in frame from base 1. This record belongs to a study of shared clonotypes between healthy human individuals (TCRdb year 2020). At the level of the whole study: A couple of women and a few men aged 18 to 49 years were included in the cohort. For each donor, CD4 naive and CD4 memory were each run on three plates, CD8 naive on two plates, and CD8 memory on one plate. Blood TCR repertoires of about five healthy adults were deeply sequenced to estimate repertoire size and the extent of clonotype sharing between individuals. Libraries were prepared and TCR repertoires were sequenced by different laboratories using diverse techniques, in order to increase sequencing depth and limit assay-specific biases. Per donor, leukapheresis produced somewhere between about 0.9 and 9 billion PBMCs.

Paper-wide results and their limitations: The genetic and exposure-history diversity represented was limited by the small number of donors. Sampling was restricted to blood, and TCR repertoires in tissue are likely to differ from TCR repertoires in blood. When a few donors were compared, the shared fraction of clonotypes was 5% to 6.5% for naive CD4, roughly 3.4% for naive CD8, 2.3% for memory CD4, and less than 0.5% for memory CD8. Rarefaction of sorted-subset datasets indicated incomplete sequencing despite the large sequencing depth. Higher generation probabilities were observed for clonotypes shared by all four sorted-subset donors than for non-shared clonotypes. Naive subsets generally had larger estimated clonotype richness than memory subsets did. Pairwise subsampling indicated that sequencing depth was expected to affect the degree of clonotype sharing among donors.

The chain links TRBV10-1 with TRBJ2-5, with the D gene not clear enough to name. The TCR originated in a man younger than 35 in good health. The sample comprised naive CD8+ T cells sorted from blood. The cell subset or site label, read with the paper, signifies: CD45RA+CCR7+. For the CDR3, the sequence is CASSEGPSGETQYF. The DNA sequence follows: TGCGCCAGCAGTGAAGGGCCCTCGGGTGAGACCCAGTACTTC.